Listed here are 23 T cell receptor beta chains from one sample, sequenced in a study of cytomegalovirus exposure and HLA in healthy donors. The PCR ran on 60 Vbeta and 13 Jbeta primers. This table comes from immunoSEQ multiplex PCR, and its TCRdb copy is limited to in-frame clones, with some not included. The sample records about 140,000 clones, approximately 68% being singletons. The sample taken for sequencing was PBMCs. These TCRs come from a man in his sixties in good health and CMV-seronegative.

The rearrangement links TRBV28 to TRBJ2-5, with a tentative D call TRBD2 (6 bases). The CDR3 is made up of 16 amino acids. Between the trimmed V and J ends, which lost 3 bases and 2 bases, there was a span of 16 bases. The V gene's germline CDR1 is MDHEN and CDR2 SYDVKM. The CDR3 DNA reads TGTGCCAGCAGTTTGCGGCGGGACGACGCACAAGAGACCCAGTACTTC. Protein product: CASSLRRDDAQETQYF.

The chain is built from TRBV19 and TRBJ2-3; TRBD1 aligns across 11 bases. From germline, CDR1 is LNHDA and CDR2 SQIVND (reference sequence). Trimming took 3 bases from V and 3 from J; bases not matched to a gene: 5. The CDR3 contains 16 residues. The CDR3 region has the DNA TGTGCCAGTAGTATTCCGGACAGGGGGCGGACAGATACGCAGTATTTT. Residues: CASSIPDRGRTDTQYF. The variable domain in full, with the rest retrieved from reference TRBV19 and TRBJ2-3, is DGGITQSPKYLFRKEGQNVTLSCEQNLNHDAMYWYRQDPGQGLRLIYYSQIVNDFQKGDIAEGYSVSREKKESFPLTVTSAQKNPTAFYLCASSIPDRGRTDTQYFGPGTRLTVL.

Details on this clone: The same CDR3 can be traced to other DNA sequences in this sample. The chain employs TRBV29-1 and TRBJ2-2; 7 bases map to TRBD2. This CDR3 is 14 amino acids long. The V gene's germline CDR1 is SQVTM and CDR2 ANQGSEA. V shed 4 bases and J 1 base; nucleotides not matched to a gene: 3. The CDR3 is CSVGLAVNTGELFF. The CDR3 DNA reads TGCAGCGTTGGGCTAGCGGTGAACACCGGGGAGCTGTTTTTT.

The V call is TRBV6-5, the J call TRBJ2-2; TRBD2 is a possible D gene (5 bases). Trimming removed 5 bases at V and 2 bases at J, with 9 bases between. From germline, CDR1 is MNHEY and CDR2 SVGAGI. The CDR3 spans 14 residues. The CDR3 region is CASSIGLNTGELFF. DNA for the CDR3: TGTGCCAGCAGTATTGGACTCAACACCGGGGAGCTGTTTTTT.

The chain recombines TRBV28 with TRBJ1-3, with a tentative D call TRBD1 (5 bases). The CDR3 consists of 15 residues. Trimming cost V 5 bases and J 2 bases, with 13 bases left between them. From germline, CDR1 is MDHEN and CDR2 SYDVKM. The CDR3 nucleotides are TGTGCCAGCAGTCCCAGCACGGGGGCTGGAAACACCATATATTTT. It is translated as CASSPSTGAGNTIYF.

The V gene is TRBV6-5, the J gene TRBJ2-1; D not certain. The CDR3 covers 12 residues. Germline lookup yields CDR1 MNHEY and CDR2 SVGAGI. V was pared by 6 bases and J by 9 bases, with 12 bases between. The CDR3 is CASSPYTGEQFF. Here the CDR3 DNA reads TGTGCCAGCAGCCCTTATACGGGTGAGCAGTTCTTC.

J is TRBJ2-6 and V is TRBV10-2; 11 nucleotides agree with TRBD1. CDR1 is WSHSY, CDR2 SAAADI, per germline. The CDR3 is 17 residues long. Losses at the gene ends were 5 bases for V and 0 bases for J; bases not matched to a gene: 3. The CDR3 spells CASSRGTGGSGANVLTF. CDR3 coding DNA: TGCGCCAGCAGTAGGGGGACAGGGGGCTCTGGGGCCAACGTCCTGACTTTC.

The CDR3: CAISGQGSGGYTF. CDR3 nucleotide sequence: TGTGCCATCAGTGGACAGGGCTCGGGCGGCTACACCTTC. J is TRBJ1-2 and V is TRBV10-3; 7 nucleotides agree with TRBD1. With 4 bases clipped from V and 8 bases from J, the junction kept 7 bases outside the gene matches. This CDR3 is built from 13 residues. Germline CDR1 reads ENHRY; CDR2 reads SYGVKD.

J is TRBJ1-1 and V is TRBV5-1; TRBD1 matches at 8 bases. Looked up from germline, CDR1 is SGHRS and CDR2 is YFSETQ. V shed 0 bases, J shed 0 bases, and the junction held 10 bases outside the gene matches. CDR3 size: 18 residues. This chain's CDR3 is CASSLGLTGVLMNTEAFF. CDR3 in DNA: TGCGCCAGCAGCTTGGGGCTGACAGGGGTATTAATGAACACTGAAGCTTTCTTT.

The rearrangement joins TRBV7-8 to TRBJ2-5; D is possibly TRBD2 (5 bases). V lost 2 bases, J lost 1 base, and 14 bases lay in between. The CDR3 runs 16 residues. From germline, CDR1 is SGHVS and CDR2 FQNEAQ. Here the CDR3 reads CASSLNEGSAQETQYF. Written as DNA, the CDR3 is TGTGCCAGCAGCTTAAACGAGGGTAGCGCCCAAGAGACCCAGTACTTC.

This rearrangement joins TRBV6-5 to TRBJ1-1, with 7 bases matching TRBD1. V gave up 6 bases and J gave up 3 bases; unmatched junction bases: 7. CDR1 and CDR2 (germline): MNHEY, SVGAGI. The CDR3 totals 14 residues. CDR3 bases: TGTGCCAGCAGACCGGGACAGCGGGACACTGAAGCTTTCTTT. Its protein is CASRPGQRDTEAFF.

This clone was observed a few times. The genes are TRBV19 and TRBJ1-1; no clear D gene. V was pared by 0 bases and J by 4 bases, with 9 bases between. Germline CDR1 and CDR2: LNHDA and SQIVND (reference sequence). The CDR3 consists of 14 residues. This CDR3 reads CASSIDVTVTEAFF. CDR3 bases: TGTGCCAGTAGTATAGATGTAACAGTCACTGAAGCTTTCTTT.

This sequence joins TRBV2 and TRBJ2-4; possibly TRBD2 for D (6 bases). CDR3 size: 13 residues. The ends were cut back, 1 base at V and 9 bases at J, with 10 bases in the middle. CDR1 is SNHLY, CDR2 FYNNEI, per germline. The CDR3 protein is CASSEGRGSIQYF. CDR3 in DNA: TGTGCCAGCAGTGAAGGTCGGGGGAGCATTCAGTACTTC.

This chain joins TRBV28 and TRBJ1-1, with D perhaps TRBD1 (6 bases). The CDR3 has 15 amino acids. The germline V gene has CDR1 MDHEN and CDR2 SYDVKM. V lost 6 bases and J 1 base, leaving 15 bases between the germline ends. CDR3 amino acids: CASSRGTGSNTEAFF. In DNA form, the CDR3 reads TGTGCCAGCAGCCGGGGTACAGGGTCGAACACTGAAGCTTTCTTT.

The J gene is TRBJ2-3, the V gene TRBV28, with no clear D. The V end lost 0 bases, the J end lost 6 bases, and 19 bases lay between the germline ends. This CDR3 is built from 17 residues. In germline, CDR1 is MDHEN, CDR2 SYDVKM. In nucleotides, the CDR3 is TGTGCCAGCAGTTTATGGGCAGTAGAGATTGGAGCCGATACGCAGTATTTT. Its translation: CASSLWAVEIGADTQYF.

The chain combines TRBV5-6 with TRBJ1-5, with D possibly being TRBD1 (5 bases). Germline values: CDR1 SGHDT, CDR2 YYEEEE. The V end was cut by 3 bases, the J end by 4 bases, with 14 bases between. This CDR3 has 15 residues. CDR3 loop: CASSSQRSGNQPQHF. CDR3 DNA sequence: TGTGCCAGCAGCTCCCAGAGATCAGGGAATCAGCCCCAGCATTTT.

The chain carries TRBV28 and TRBJ1-1, with D unclear. Germline CDR1 is MDHEN and CDR2 is SYDVKM. With 5 bases removed from V and 1 base from J, the gap between germline ends came to 14 bases. The CDR3 extends over 15 amino acids. The CDR3 nucleotides read TGTGCCAGCAGTCTCAGACTCACTGGGAACACTGAAGCTTTCTTT. This codes for CASSLRLTGNTEAFF.

The gene calls are TRBV20-1 and TRBJ2-7, with 8 bases aligning to TRBD2. This CDR3 is 11 amino acids long. The V segment lost 6 bases and the J segment 6 bases; nucleotides outside the gene matches: 4. Germline V gives CDR1 DFQATT, CDR2 SNEGSKA (reference sequence). CDR3 in amino acids: CSALAAREQYF. The CDR3 DNA reads as TGCAGTGCACTAGCGGCGCGCGAGCAGTACTTC.

The CDR3 DNA is TGCGCCAGCAGCTTGGGGGGACCACGGGGTGACGAGCAGTACTTC. Its protein product is CASSLGGPRGDEQYF. The chain combines TRBV4-3 with TRBJ2-7, with D tentatively TRBD2 (6 bases). Looked up from germline, CDR1 is LGHNA and CDR2 is YSLEER. The CDR3 contains 15 residues. With 5 bases removed from V and 5 bases from J, the gap between germline ends came to 19 bases.

The count of this clone is one. The V call is TRBV11-3, the J call TRBJ2-6, with 7 bases aligning to TRBD2. The V gene's germline CDR1 is SGHNT and CDR2 YENEEA. V shed 5 bases, J shed 2 bases, and the junction held 9 bases outside the gene matches. CDR3 size: 17 residues. The CDR3 loop is CASSGGGRVTGANVLTF. In DNA, the CDR3 is TGTGCCAGCAGCGGTGGGGGGAGGGTCACTGGGGCCAACGTCCTGACTTTC.

The chain links TRBV27 to TRBJ1-1; the match to TRBD1 covers 11 bases. Trimming took 6 bases from V and 1 from J; bases not matched to a gene: 7. The CDR3 has 16 residues. Germline CDR1 and CDR2: MNHEY and SMNVEV (reference sequence). Here the CDR3 DNA reads TGTGCCAGCAGCGTCCGGGACAGGGGGTGGAACACTGAAGCTTTCTTT. The encoded protein is CASSVRDRGWNTEAFF.

V usage is TRBV5-1 and J usage is TRBJ1-1; tentatively, D is TRBD1 (5 bases). This CDR3 has 14 residues. Trimming took 0 bases from V and 5 from J, leaving 11 bases between them. Germline assignment: CDR1 SGHRS and CDR2 YFSETQ. The DNA for the CDR3 is TGCGCCAGCAGCTTGGCCCAGCGGGGGACTGAAGCTTTCTTT. This sequence encodes CASSLAQRGTEAFF.

The rearrangement joins TRBV10-3 to TRBJ1-1; D may be TRBD1 (5 bases). Germline assignment: CDR1 ENHRY and CDR2 SYGVKD. The CDR3 consists of 15 residues. With 4 bases removed from V and 6 bases from J, the gap between germline ends came to 18 bases. CDR3 in DNA: TGTGCCATCAGTGGGGTGGAAGGGGATAATGCTGAAGCTTTCTTT. Translated, it gives CAISGVEGDNAEAFF.